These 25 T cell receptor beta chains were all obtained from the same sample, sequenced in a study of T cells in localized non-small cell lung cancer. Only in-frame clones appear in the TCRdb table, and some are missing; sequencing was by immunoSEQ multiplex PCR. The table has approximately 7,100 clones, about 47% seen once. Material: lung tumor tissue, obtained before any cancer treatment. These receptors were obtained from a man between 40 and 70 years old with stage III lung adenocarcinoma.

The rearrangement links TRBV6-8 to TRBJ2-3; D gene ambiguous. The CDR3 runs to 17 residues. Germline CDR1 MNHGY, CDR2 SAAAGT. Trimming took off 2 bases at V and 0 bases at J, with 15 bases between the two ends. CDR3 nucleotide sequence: TGTGCCAGCAGTTACCTCCCTGACCCGGCTAGCACAGATACGCAGTATTTT. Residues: CASSYLPDPASTDTQYF.

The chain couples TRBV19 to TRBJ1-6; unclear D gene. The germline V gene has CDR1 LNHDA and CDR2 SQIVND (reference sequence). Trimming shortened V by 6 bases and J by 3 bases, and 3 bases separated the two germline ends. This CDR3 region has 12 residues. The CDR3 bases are TGTGCCAGTAGGGACTATAATTCACCCCTCCACTTT. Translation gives CASRDYNSPLHF.

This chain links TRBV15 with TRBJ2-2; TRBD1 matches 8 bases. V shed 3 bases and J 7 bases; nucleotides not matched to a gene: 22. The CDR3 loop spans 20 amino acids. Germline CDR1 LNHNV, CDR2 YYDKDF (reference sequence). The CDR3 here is CATSRPADGGTGLHNGELFF. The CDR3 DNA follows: TGTGCCACCAGCAGGCCGGCCGATGGCGGGACAGGACTGCACAACGGGGAGCTGTTTTTT.

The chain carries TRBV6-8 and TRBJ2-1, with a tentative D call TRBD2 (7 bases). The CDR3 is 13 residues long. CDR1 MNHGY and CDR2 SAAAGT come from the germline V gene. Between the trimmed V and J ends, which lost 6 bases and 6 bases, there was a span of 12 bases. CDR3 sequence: CASSRGGVNEQFF. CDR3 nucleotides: TGTGCCAGCAGCAGGGGAGGGGTCAATGAGCAGTTCTTC.

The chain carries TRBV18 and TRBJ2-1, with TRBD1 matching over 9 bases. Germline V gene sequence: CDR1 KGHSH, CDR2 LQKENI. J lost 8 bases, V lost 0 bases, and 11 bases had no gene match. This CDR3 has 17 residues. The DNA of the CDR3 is TGTGCCAGCTCACCACCTAACAGGGGGCATAGTACAGATGAGCAGTTCTTC. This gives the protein CASSPPNRGHSTDEQFF. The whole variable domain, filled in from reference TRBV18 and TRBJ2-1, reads NAGVMQNPRHLVRRRGQEARLRCSPMKGHSHVYWYRQLPEEGLKFMVYLQKENIIDESGMPKERFSAEFPKEGPSILRIQQVVRGDSAAYFCASSPPNRGHSTDEQFFGPGTRLTVL.

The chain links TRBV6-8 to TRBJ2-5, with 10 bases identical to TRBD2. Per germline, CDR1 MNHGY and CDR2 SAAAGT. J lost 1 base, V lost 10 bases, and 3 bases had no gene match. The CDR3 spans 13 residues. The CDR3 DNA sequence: TGTGCCACCGGACTAGCGGCCCAAGAGACCCAGTACTTC. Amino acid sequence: CATGLAAQETQYF.

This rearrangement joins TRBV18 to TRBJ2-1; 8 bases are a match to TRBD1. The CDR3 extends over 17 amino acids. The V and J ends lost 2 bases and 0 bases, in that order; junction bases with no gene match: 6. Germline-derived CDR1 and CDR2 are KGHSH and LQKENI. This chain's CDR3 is CASSPRTGSLSYNEQFF. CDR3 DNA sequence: TGTGCCAGCTCACCAAGGACAGGGTCCCTCTCCTACAATGAGCAGTTCTTC.

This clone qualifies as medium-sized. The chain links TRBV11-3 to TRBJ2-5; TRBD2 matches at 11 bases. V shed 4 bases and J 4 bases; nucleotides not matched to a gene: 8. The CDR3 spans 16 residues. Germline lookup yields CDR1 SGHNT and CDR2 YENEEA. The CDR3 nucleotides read TGTGCCAGCAGCTACCCCGCTAGCGGGAGGCGAGAGACCCAGTACTTC. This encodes CASSYPASGRRETQYF.

In DNA, the CDR3 is TGTGCCAGCATTGTTAGCGATAATTCACCCCTCCACTTT. Its protein is CASIVSDNSPLHF. V gene TRBV6-8 combines with J gene TRBJ1-6, with D hard to call. Trimming cost V 7 bases and J 5 bases, with 9 bases left between them. CDR3 size: 13 residues. Germline lookup yields CDR1 MNHGY and CDR2 SAAAGT.

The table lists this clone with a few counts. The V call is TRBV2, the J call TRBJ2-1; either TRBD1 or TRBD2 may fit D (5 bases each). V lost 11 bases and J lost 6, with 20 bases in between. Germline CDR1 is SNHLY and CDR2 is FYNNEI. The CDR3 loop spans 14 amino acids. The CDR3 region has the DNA TGTGCCCACAAAGGGGACGACCTGACCAATGAGCAGTTCTTC. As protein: CAHKGDDLTNEQFF.

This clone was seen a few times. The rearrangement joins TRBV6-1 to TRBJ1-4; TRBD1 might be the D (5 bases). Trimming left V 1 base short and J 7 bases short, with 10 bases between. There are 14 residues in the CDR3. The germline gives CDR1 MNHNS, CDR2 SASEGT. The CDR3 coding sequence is TGTGCCAGCAGTGAAGGGGGCTGGTGTGAAAAACTGTTTTTT. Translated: CASSEGGWCEKLFF.

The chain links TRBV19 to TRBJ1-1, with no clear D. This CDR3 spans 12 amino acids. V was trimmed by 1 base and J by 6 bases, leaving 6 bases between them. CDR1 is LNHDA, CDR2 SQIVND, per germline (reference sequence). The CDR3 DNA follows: TGTGCCAGTAGTATAGGAGGATCTGAAGCTTTCTTT. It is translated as CASSIGGSEAFF.

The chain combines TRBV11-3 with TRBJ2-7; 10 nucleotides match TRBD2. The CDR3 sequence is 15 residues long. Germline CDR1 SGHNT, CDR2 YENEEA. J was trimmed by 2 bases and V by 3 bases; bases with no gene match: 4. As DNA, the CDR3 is TGTGCCAGCAGCTTCGGACTAGCGGTTACCTACGAGCAGTACTTC. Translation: CASSFGLAVTYEQYF.

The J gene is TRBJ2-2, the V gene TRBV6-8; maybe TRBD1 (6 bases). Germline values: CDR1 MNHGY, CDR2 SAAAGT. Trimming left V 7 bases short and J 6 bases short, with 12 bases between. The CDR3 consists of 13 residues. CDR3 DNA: TGTGCCAGCACTGCACAGGGTCCCGGGGAGCTGTTTTTT. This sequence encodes CASTAQGPGELFF.

In DNA form, the CDR3 reads TGTGCCAGTAGTTGGGGACAGGGGGACTATGGCTACACCTTC. Translating gives CASSWGQGDYGYTF. The J gene is TRBJ1-2, the V gene TRBV19, with 11 bases lining up with TRBD1. In germline, CDR1 is LNHDA, CDR2 SQIVND (reference sequence). The J segment lost 3 bases and the V segment lost 5 bases, leaving 2 bases of the junction unmatched. There are 14 residues in the CDR3.

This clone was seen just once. CDR3 DNA: TGTGCCAGCTCACGCGAGACCCCCAATGAGCAGTTCTTC. Its translation is CASSRETPNEQFF. The V and J genes are TRBV18 and TRBJ2-1; the D is unclear. V was shortened by 4 bases and J by 6 bases, with 10 bases between the two germline ends. The CDR3 runs 13 residues. Germline V gene sequence: CDR1 KGHSH, CDR2 LQKENI.

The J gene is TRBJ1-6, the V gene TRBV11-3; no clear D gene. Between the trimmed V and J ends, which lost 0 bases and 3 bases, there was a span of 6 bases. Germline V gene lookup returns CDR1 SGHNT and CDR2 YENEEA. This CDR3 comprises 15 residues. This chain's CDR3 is CASSLDSLYNSPLHF. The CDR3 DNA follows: TGTGCCAGCAGCTTAGACAGTCTCTATAATTCACCCCTCCACTTT.

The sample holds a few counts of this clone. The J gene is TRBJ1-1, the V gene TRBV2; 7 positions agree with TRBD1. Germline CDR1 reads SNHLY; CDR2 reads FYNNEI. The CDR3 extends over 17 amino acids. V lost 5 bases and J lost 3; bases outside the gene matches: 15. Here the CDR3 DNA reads TGTGCCAGCAGTTTAACAGAGCCCAACAGGGGCTACACTGAAGCTTTCTTT. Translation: CASSLTEPNRGYTEAFF.

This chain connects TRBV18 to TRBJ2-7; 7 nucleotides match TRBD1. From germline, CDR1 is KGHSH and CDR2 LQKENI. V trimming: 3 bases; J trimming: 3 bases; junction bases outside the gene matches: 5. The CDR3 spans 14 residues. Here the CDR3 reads CASSPGTENYEQYF. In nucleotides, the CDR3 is TGTGCCAGCTCACCCGGGACAGAGAACTACGAGCAGTACTTC.

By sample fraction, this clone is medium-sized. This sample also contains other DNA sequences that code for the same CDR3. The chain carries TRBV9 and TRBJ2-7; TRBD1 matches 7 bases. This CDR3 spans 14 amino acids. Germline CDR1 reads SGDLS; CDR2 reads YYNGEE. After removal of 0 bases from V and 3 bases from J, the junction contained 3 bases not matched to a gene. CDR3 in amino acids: CASSVGGDSYEQYF. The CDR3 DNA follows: TGTGCCAGCAGCGTAGGAGGGGACAGCTACGAGCAGTACTTC.

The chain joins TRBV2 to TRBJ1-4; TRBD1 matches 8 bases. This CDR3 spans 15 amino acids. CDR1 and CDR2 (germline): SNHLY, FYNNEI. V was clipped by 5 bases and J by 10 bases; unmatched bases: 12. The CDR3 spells CASSTRQGLALKLFF. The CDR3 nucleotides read TGTGCCAGCAGTACCAGACAGGGGCTAGCTTTAAAACTGTTTTTT.

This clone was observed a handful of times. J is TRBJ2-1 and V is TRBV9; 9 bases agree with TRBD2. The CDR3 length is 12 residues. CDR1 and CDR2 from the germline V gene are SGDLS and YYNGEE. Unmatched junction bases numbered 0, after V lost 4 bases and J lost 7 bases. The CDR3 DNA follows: TGTGCCAGCAGCACTAGCGGGAATGAGCAGTTCTTC. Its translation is CASSTSGNEQFF.

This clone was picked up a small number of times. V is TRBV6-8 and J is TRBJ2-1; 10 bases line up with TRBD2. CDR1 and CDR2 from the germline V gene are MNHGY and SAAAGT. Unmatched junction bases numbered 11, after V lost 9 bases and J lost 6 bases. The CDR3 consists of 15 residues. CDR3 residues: CASIRASGGPNEQFF. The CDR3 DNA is TGTGCCAGTATAAGGGCTAGCGGGGGCCCCAATGAGCAGTTCTTC.

CDR3 bases: TGCAGCGTTGGGATCGGGGCTGGAGATACGCAGTATTTT. It codes for CSVGIGAGDTQYF. This chain uses TRBV29-1 with TRBJ2-3, with D perhaps being TRBD1 or TRBD2 (5 bases each). Germline loops: CDR1 SQVTM, CDR2 ANQGSEA. The CDR3 loop spans 13 amino acids. Deletions cut 4 bases from V and 5 bases from J, with 13 bases between.

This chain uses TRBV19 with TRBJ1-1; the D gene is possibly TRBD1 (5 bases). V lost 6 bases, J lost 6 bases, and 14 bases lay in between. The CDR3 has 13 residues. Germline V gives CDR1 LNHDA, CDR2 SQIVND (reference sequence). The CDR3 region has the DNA TGTGCCAGTAGCCCAAGGTCCAGGGCTGAAGCTTTCTTT. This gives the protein CASSPRSRAEAFF.